What follows are 11 T cell receptor beta chains derived from one specimen sequenced in a study of T cell repertoires in cytomegalovirus infection. TCRdb reanalysed the reads using MiXCR and keeps one entry per CDR3 protein. Of around 500,000 distinct CDR3 sequences in the sample, under 55% were seen once. No antigen is known for these receptors. This material consisted of cultured PBMCs, taken from culture after CMV antigen stimulation. The receptors originated from a human donor in good health (CMV status not recorded). Some clones in this sample may be carry-over from other donors' samples.

This clonotype showed up just a few times. CDR3: CASSQEGWASGSTDTQYF. In nucleotides, the CDR3 is TGCGCCAGCAGCCAAGAAGGATGGGCTAGCGGGAGCACAGATACGCAGTATTTT. The chain couples TRBV4-1 to TRBJ2-3, with 8 bases identical to TRBD2. Per the germline V gene, CDR1 is MGHRA and CDR2 is YSYEKL. The CDR3 has 18 amino acids. After removal of 0 bases from V and 0 bases from J, the junction contained 8 bases not matched to a gene.

This clonotype was seen a few times. The CDR3 loop is CASSRDGFYGYTF. The CDR3 DNA sequence: TGTGCCAGCAGTCGGGACGGCTTCTATGGCTACACCTTC. The V gene is TRBV6-2 or TRBV6-3, the J gene TRBJ1-2; a weak D match, TRBD1 (5 bases). The CDR3 length is 13 residues. CDR1 MNHEY and CDR2 SVGEGT come from the germline V gene. Trimming left V 5 bases short and J 4 bases short, with 11 bases between.

This clonotype showed up just a few times. This rearrangement joins TRBV7-6 to TRBJ2-1, with 8 bases lining up with TRBD2. V lost 1 base to trimming and J lost 7 bases; unmatched junction nucleotides: 9. The CDR3 runs 16 residues. The germline CDR1 and CDR2 sequences are SGHVS and FNYEAQ. For the CDR3, the DNA is TGTGCCAGCAGCTTAGTAGGCGGGGGGACTACTAATGAGCAGTTCTTC. This sequence encodes CASSLVGGGTTNEQFF.

This clonotype appeared once. J is TRBJ2-1 and V is TRBV5-1; 8 bases agree with TRBD2. Germline V gene sequence: CDR1 SGHRS, CDR2 YFSETQ. V shed 4 bases and J 7 bases; nucleotides not matched to a gene: 7. This CDR3 has 14 residues. The CDR3 bases are TGCGCCAGCAGCGAGACAGCGGGAGCGAATGAGCAGTTCTTC. It encodes CASSETAGANEQFF. Full variable domain (missing parts from reference TRBV5-1 and TRBJ2-1): KAGVTQTPRYLIKTRGQQVTLSCSPISGHRSVSWYQQTPGQGLQFLFEYFSETQRNKGNFPGRFSGRQFSNSRSEMNVSTLELGDSALYLCASSETAGANEQFFGPGTRLTVL.

The chain combines TRBV12-3 or TRBV12-4 with TRBJ2-7; 14 bases map to TRBD2. The CDR3 has 16 amino acids. Losses at the gene ends were 6 bases for V and 1 base for J; bases not matched to a gene: 5. The CDR3 loop is CASSPGLAGESYEQYF. The CDR3, as DNA: TGTGCCAGCAGCCCGGGACTAGCGGGGGAGTCCTACGAGCAGTACTTC.

The chain links TRBV28 to TRBJ2-7; D is tentatively TRBD1 or TRBD2 (6 bases each). CDR1 and CDR2 from the germline V gene are MDHEN and SYDVKM. This CDR3 is built from 17 residues. Trimming took off 7 bases at V and 7 bases at J, with 29 bases between the two ends. The chain's CDR3 is CASTLFWGPPSAGEQYF. CDR3 bases: TGTGCCAGCACCCTTTTTTGGGGGCCGCCCTCAGCGGGTGAGCAGTACTTC.

The V call is TRBV29-1, the J call TRBJ1-1; 7 positions agree with TRBD1. Trimming took 7 bases from V and 0 from J; bases not matched to a gene: 5. The CDR3 is 13 residues long. Germline V gene lookup returns CDR1 SQVTM and CDR2 ANQGSEA. In DNA, the CDR3 is TGCAGCGCCGAGGGACAGATGAACACTGAAGCTTTCTTT. This translates into CSAEGQMNTEAFF.

The chain has TRBV7-2 and TRBJ2-1, with TRBD2 matching over 16 bases. J lost 9 bases, V lost 4 bases, and 21 bases had no gene match. In germline, CDR1 is SGHTA, CDR2 FQGNSA. This CDR3 spans 21 amino acids. CDR3: CASSSVRGGTSGRGILGEQFF. CDR3 nucleotides: TGTGCCAGCAGCTCAGTCCGGGGCGGGACTAGCGGGAGGGGGATCTTAGGTGAGCAGTTCTTC.

V and J are TRBV12-3 or TRBV12-4 and TRBJ2-3, with D possibly called TRBD1 or TRBD2 (5 bases each). V lost 5 bases, J lost 0 bases, and 12 bases lay in between. The CDR3 loop spans 15 amino acids. In DNA, the CDR3 is TGTGCCAGCAGTCCGGGACGGGCTAGCACAGATACGCAGTATTTT. This encodes CASSPGRASTDTQYF.

This sequence joins TRBV6-2 or TRBV6-3 and TRBJ2-7; no firm D call. This CDR3 has 13 residues. Germline assignment: CDR1 MNHEY and CDR2 SVGEGT. V lost 6 bases, J lost 3 bases, and 12 bases lay in between. CDR3 protein: CASSRDVRYEQYF. In DNA, the CDR3 is TGTGCCAGCAGCCGAGACGTCCGCTACGAGCAGTACTTC.

The V and J genes are TRBV5-4 and TRBJ2-2; 12 nucleotides match TRBD1. The V gene end was trimmed by 4 bases and the J gene end by 7 bases; junction bases not matched to a gene: 5. There are 15 residues in the CDR3. The germline gives CDR1 SGHNT, CDR2 YYREEE (reference sequence). CDR3 region: CASSEGQGAIGELFF. CDR3 DNA: TGTGCCAGCAGCGAGGGACAGGGGGCAATCGGGGAGCTGTTTTTT.